Sequencing of this T cell receptor (beta chain) was carried out in a study of OX40 agonist ivuxolimab in advanced cancers. About the research overall: The mean age was roughly 60 years, ranging from about 20 to 90, with approximately 85% of participants male. The study's findings and limits: Expanded clones belonging to CD8+ T cells outnumbered, on average, those of CD4+.

This clone occurred once. Antigen unknown. Profiled with immunoSEQ multiplex PCR; TCRdb holds only in-frame clones, not every one. The sample has 70,000 to 95,000 clones, roughly 94% seen once. CDR1 is SNHLY and CDR2 is FYNNEI in the germline V gene. This CDR3 is 15 amino acids long. The trim removed 2 bases at V and 4 bases at J, leaving 5 bases unmatched. Sequencing was performed on CD4+ or CD8+ T cells sorted from blood, taken in a trial of the OX40 agonist ivuxolimab. This clonotype was sampled from an adult with an advanced solid tumor such as melanoma, head and neck, liver or kidney cancer. The chain has TRBV2 and TRBJ1-5; 7 positions match TRBD1. The DNA for the CDR3 is TGTGCCAGCAGTGAATGGACAGGCGATAATCAGCCCCAGCATTTT. Protein: CASSEWTGDNQPQHF.